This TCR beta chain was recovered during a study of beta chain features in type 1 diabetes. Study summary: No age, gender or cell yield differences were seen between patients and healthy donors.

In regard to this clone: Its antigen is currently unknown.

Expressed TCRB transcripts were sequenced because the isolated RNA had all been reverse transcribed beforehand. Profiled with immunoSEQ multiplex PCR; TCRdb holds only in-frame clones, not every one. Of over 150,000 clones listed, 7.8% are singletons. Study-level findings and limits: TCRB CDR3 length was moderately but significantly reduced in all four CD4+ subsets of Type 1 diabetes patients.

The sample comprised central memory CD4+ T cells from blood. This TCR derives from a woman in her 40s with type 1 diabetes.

For the CDR3, the DNA is TGTGCCAGCAGCACCCGACAGGGGAAGACTGGAGGCTACACCTTC. Translated: CASSTRQGKTGGYTF. The V gene is TRBV7-2, the J gene TRBJ1-2; 8 nucleotides agree with TRBD1. Germline loops: CDR1 SGHTA, CDR2 FQGNSA. J lost 8 bases, V lost 5 bases, and 13 bases had no gene match. This CDR3 region has 15 residues.